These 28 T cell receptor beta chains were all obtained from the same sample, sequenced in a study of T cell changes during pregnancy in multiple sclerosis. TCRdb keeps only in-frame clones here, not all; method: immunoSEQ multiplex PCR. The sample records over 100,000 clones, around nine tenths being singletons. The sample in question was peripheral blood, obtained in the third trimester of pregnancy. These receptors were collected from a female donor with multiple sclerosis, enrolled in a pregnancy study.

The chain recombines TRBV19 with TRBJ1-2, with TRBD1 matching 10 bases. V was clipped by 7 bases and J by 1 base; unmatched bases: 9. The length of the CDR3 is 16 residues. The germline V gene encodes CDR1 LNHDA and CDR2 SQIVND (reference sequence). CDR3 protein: CASKNLRDRGNYGYTF. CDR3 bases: TGTGCCAGTAAAAACCTACGGGACAGGGGTAACTATGGCTACACCTTC.

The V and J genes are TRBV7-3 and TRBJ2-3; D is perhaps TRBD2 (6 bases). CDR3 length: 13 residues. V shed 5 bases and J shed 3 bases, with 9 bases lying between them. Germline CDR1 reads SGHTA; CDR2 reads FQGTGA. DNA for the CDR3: TGTGCCAGCAGCCGCGCGGGGACAGATACGCAGTATTTT. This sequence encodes CASSRAGTDTQYF.

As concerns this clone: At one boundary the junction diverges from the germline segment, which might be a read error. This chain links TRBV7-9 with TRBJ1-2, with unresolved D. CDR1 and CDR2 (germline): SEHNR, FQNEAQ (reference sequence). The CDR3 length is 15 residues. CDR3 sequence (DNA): TGTGCCAGCAGCTTAGGGGGAGCGCCGTCCTATGCCTACACCTTC. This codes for CASSLGGAPSYAYTF.

CDR3 bases: TGCGCCAGCAGTGACCCTCCCGGGACTAGGGGCAGTGAGCAGTTCTTC. Translated, it gives CASSDPPGTRGSEQFF. The genes are TRBV10-2 and TRBJ2-1; TRBD2 matches at 8 bases. CDR3 size: 16 residues. The germline V gene encodes CDR1 WSHSY and CDR2 SAAADI. J was trimmed by 9 bases and V by 3 bases; bases with no gene match: 13.

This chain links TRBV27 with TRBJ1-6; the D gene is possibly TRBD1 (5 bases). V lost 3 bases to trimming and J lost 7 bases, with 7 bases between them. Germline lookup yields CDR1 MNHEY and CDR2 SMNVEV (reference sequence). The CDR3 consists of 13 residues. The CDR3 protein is CASSFRENSPLHF. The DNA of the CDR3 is TGTGCCAGCAGTTTCAGGGAAAATTCACCCCTCCACTTT.

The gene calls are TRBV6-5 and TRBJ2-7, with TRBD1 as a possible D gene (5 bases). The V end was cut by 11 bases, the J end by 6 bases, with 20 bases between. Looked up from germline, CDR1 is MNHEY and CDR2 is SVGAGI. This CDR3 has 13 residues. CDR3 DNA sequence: TGTGCCCCCTGGACACAGGCGTTGAGCGAGCAGTACTTC. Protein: CAPWTQALSEQYF.

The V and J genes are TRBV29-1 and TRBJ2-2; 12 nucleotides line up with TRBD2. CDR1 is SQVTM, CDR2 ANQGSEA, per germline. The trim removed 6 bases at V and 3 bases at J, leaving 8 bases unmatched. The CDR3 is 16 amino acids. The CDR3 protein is CSVLGGLAGDTGELFF. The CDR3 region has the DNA TGCAGCGTCTTGGGGGGACTAGCGGGCGACACCGGGGAGCTGTTTTTT.

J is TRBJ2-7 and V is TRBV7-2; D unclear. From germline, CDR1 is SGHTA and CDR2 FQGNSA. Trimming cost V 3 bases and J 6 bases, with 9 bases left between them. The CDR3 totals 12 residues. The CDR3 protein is CASSFVSFEQYF. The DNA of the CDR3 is TGTGCCAGCAGCTTCGTTAGTTTCGAGCAGTACTTC.

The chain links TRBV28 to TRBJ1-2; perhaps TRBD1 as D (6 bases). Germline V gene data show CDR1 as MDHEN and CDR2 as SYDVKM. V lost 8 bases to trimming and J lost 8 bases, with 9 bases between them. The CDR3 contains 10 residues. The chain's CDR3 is CASGGAGYTF. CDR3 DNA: TGTGCCAGCGGGGGCGCAGGCTACACCTTC.

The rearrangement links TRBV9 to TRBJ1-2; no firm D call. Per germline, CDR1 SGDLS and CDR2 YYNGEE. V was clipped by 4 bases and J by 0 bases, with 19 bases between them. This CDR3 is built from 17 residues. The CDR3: CASSPLRQLTPNYGYTF. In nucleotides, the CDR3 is TGTGCCAGCAGCCCCCTGAGGCAGCTAACTCCTAACTATGGCTACACCTTC.

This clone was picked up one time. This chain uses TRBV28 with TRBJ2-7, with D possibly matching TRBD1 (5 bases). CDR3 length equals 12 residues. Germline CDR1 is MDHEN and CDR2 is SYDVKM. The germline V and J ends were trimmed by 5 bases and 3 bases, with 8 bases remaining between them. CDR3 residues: CASSQGYYEQYF. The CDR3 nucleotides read TGTGCCAGCAGTCAGGGATACTACGAGCAGTACTTC.

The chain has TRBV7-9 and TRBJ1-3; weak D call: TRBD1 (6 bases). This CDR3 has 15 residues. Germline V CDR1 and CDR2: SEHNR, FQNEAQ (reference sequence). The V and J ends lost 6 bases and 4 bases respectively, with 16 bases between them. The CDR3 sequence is CASRPTGFSGNTIYF. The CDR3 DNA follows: TGTGCCAGCAGACCTACAGGGTTTTCCGGAAACACCATATATTTT.

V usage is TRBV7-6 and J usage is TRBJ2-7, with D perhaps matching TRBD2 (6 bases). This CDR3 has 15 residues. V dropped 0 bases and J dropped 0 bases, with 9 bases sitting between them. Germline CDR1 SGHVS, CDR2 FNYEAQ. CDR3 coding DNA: TGTGCCAGCAGCTTAGCGGGGGGAAGCTCCTACGAGCAGTACTTC. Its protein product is CASSLAGGSSYEQYF. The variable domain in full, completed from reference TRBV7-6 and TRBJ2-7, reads GAGVSQSPRYKVTKRGQDVALRCDPISGHVSLYWYRQALGQGPEFLTYFNYEAQQDKSGLPNDRFSAERPEGSISTLTIQRTEQRDSAMYRCASSLAGGSSYEQYFGPGTRLTVT.

CDR3 sequence reads: CASSLRLAGSHEQFF. CDR3 nucleotide sequence: TGTGCCAGCAGCCTTAGACTAGCGGGGTCCCATGAGCAGTTCTTC. This chain uses TRBV11-2 with TRBJ2-1; 11 bases match TRBD2. This CDR3 region has 15 residues. Germline-derived CDR1 and CDR2 are SGHAT and FQNNGV. The ends lost 5 bases at V and 8 bases at J; junction bases unmatched: 8.

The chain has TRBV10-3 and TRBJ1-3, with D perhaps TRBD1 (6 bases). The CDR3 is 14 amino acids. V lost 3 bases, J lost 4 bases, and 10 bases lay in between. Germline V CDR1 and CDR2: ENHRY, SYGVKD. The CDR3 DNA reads TGTGCCATCAGTGAATCAGGGGACGGAAACACCATATATTTT. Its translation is CAISESGDGNTIYF.

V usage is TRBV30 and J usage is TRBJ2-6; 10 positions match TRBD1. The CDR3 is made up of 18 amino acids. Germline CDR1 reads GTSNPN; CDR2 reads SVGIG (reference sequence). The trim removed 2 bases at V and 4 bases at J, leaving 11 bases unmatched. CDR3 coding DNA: TGTGCCTGGAGTCCACCGGACAGGGGGGGGACCGGGGCCAACGTCCTGACTTTC. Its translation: CAWSPPDRGGTGANVLTF. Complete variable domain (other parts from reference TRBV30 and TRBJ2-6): SQTIHQWPATLVQPVGSPLSLECTVEGTSNPNLYWYRQAAGRGLQLLFYSVGIGQISSEVPQNLSASRPQDRQFILSSKKLLLSDSGFYLCAWSPPDRGGTGANVLTFGAGSRLTVL.

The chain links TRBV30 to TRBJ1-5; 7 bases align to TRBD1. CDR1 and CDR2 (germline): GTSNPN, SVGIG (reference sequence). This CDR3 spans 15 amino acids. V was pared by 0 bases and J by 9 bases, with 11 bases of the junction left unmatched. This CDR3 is CAWSVGLRGDRPQHF. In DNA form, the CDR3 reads TGTGCCTGGAGTGTTGGTCTCAGGGGGGATCGGCCCCAGCATTTT.

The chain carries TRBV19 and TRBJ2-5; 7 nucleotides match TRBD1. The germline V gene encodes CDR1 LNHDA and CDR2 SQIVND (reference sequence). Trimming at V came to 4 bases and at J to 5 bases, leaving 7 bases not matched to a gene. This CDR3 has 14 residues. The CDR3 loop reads CASSTTGDGETQYF. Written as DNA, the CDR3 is TGTGCCAGTAGTACCACAGGGGATGGGGAGACCCAGTACTTC. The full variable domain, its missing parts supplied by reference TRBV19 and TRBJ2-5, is DGGITQSPKYLFRKEGQNVTLSCEQNLNHDAMYWYRQDPGQGLRLIYYSQIVNDFQKGDIAEGYSVSREKKESFPLTVTSAQKNPTAFYLCASSTTGDGETQYFGPGTRLLVL.

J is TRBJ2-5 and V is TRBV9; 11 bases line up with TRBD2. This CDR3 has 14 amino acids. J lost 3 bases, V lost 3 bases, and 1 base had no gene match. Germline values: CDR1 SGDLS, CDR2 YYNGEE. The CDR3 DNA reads TGTGCCAGCAGCGCGACTAGCGGGGAAGAGACCCAGTACTTC. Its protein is CASSATSGEETQYF.

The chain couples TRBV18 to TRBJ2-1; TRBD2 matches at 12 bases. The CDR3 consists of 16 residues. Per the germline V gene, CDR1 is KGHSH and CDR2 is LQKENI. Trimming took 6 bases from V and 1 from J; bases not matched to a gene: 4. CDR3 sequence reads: CASSLAGGGSYNEQFF. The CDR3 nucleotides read TGTGCCAGCTCGCTAGCGGGAGGGGGTTCCTACAATGAGCAGTTCTTC.

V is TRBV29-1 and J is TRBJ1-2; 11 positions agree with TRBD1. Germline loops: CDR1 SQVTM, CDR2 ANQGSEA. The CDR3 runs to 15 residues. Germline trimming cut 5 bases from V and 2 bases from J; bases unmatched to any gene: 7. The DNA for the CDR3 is TGCAGCGTTAGGGACAGGGGGGTCCTCAACTATGGCTACACCTTC. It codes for CSVRDRGVLNYGYTF.

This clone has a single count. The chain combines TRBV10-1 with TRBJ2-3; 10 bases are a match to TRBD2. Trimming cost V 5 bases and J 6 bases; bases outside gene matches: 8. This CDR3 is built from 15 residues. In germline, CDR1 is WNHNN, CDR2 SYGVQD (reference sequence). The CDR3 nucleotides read TGCGCCAGCAGTCACCAGCGGGAGGGCCGCGATACGCAGTATTTT. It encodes CASSHQREGRDTQYF.

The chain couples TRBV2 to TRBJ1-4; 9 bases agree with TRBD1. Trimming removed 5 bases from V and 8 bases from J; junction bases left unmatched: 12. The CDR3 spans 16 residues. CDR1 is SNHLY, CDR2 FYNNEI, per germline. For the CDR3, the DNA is TGTGCCAGCAGTCTCAGTACAGGGGGCGCGGGGGAAAAACTGTTTTTT. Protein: CASSLSTGGAGEKLFF.

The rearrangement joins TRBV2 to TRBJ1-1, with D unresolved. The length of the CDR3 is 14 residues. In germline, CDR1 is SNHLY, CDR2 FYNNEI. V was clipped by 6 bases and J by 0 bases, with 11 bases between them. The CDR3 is CASSPNYMNTEAFF. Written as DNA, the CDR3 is TGTGCCAGCAGCCCAAACTACATGAACACTGAAGCTTTCTTT.

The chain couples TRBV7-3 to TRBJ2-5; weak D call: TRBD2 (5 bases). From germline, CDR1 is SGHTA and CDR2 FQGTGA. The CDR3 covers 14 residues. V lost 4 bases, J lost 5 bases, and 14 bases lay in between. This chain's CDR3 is CASSSDGPGETQYF. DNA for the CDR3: TGTGCCAGCAGCTCAGACGGCCCGGGGGAGACCCAGTACTTC.

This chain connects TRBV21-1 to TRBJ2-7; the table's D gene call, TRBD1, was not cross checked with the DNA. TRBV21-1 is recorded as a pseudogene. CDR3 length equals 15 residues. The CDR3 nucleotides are TGTGCCAGCAGCAACCGGACAGGGGGCAGGTACGAGCAGTACTTC. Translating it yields CASSNRTGGRYEQYF.

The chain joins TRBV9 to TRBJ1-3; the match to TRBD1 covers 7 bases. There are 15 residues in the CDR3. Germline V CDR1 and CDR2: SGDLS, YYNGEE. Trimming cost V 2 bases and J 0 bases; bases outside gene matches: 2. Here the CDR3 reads CASSVDRRSGNTIYF. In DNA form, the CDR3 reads TGTGCCAGCAGCGTGGACAGGCGCTCTGGAAACACCATATATTTT.

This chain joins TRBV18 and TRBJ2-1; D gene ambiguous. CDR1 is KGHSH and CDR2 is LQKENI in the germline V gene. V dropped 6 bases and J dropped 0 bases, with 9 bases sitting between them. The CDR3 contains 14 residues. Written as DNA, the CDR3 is TGTGCCAGCTCGAAACAGAGCTCCTACAATGAGCAGTTCTTC. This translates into CASSKQSSYNEQFF.